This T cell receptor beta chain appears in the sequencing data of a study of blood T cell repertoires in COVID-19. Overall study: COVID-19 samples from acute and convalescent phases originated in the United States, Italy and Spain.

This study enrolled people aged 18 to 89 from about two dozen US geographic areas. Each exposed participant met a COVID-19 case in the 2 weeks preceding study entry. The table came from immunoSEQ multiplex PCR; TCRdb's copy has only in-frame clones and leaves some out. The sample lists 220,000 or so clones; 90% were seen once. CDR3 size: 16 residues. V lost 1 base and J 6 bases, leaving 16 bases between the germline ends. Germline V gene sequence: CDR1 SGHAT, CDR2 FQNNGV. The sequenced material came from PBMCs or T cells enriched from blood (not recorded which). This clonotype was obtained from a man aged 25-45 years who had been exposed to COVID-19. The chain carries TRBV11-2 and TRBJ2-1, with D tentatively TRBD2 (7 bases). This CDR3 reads CASSLVLGGRGNEQFF. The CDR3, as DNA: TGTGCCAGCAGCTTAGTTCTGGGGGGGCGAGGCAATGAGCAGTTCTTC. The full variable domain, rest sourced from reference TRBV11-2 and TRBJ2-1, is EAGVAQSPRYKIIEKRQSVAFWCNPISGHATLYWYQQILGQGPKLLIQFQNNGVVDDSQLPKDRFSAERLKGVDSTLKIQPAKLEDSAVYLCASSLVLGGRGNEQFFGPGTRLTVL.